The 21 T cell receptor beta chains in this list originate from one sample, sequenced in a study of beta chain features in type 1 diabetes. Whole-study results and caveats: People with Type 1 diabetes carried modestly yet significantly shorter TCRB CDR3s in all four CD4+ subsets.

What these receptors recognize is not known. Expressed TCRB transcripts were sequenced after all isolated RNA was converted to cDNA. TCRdb's copy holds only in-frame clones and misses some; the assay was immunoSEQ multiplex PCR. The table includes around 250,000 clones, roughly 22% detected once. The sample consisted of naive CD4+ T cells from blood. The receptors were gathered from a woman aged 40 to 50 with type 1 diabetes.

As concerns this clone: Additional DNA sequences in this sample encode the identical CDR3. The rearrangement uses TRBV7-3 and TRBJ2-5; D ambiguous. Trimming left V 3 bases short and J 2 bases short, with 7 bases between. Germline CDR1 reads SGHTA; CDR2 reads FQGTGA. This CDR3 is 13 amino acids long. The CDR3 loop is CASSFGSQETQYF. The CDR3 coding sequence is TGTGCCAGCAGCTTTGGTAGTCAAGAGACCCAGTACTTC.

This clone was seen only a few times. The rearrangement links TRBV5-1 to TRBJ2-6; a weak D match, TRBD2 (5 bases). Germline CDR1 and CDR2: SGHRS and YFSETQ. This CDR3 is 15 amino acids long. Trimming left V 4 bases short and J 0 bases short, with 8 bases between. As DNA, the CDR3 is TGCGCCAGCAGCCGGGATTACTCTGGGGCCAACGTCCTGACTTTC. Translation gives CASSRDYSGANVLTF.

The V and J genes are TRBV18 and TRBJ2-7; D unresolved. The CDR3 spans 13 residues. V was clipped by 3 bases and J by 4 bases, with 10 bases between them. Germline V gene data show CDR1 as KGHSH and CDR2 as LQKENI. The CDR3 sequence: CASSPRRIYEQYF. CDR3 coding DNA: TGTGCCAGCTCACCGAGGCGGATTTACGAGCAGTACTTC.

This sequence joins TRBV7-9 and TRBJ2-3; perhaps TRBD2 as D (5 bases). Germline lookup yields CDR1 SEHNR and CDR2 FQNEAQ (reference sequence). Trimming pared 5 bases from V and 2 bases from J, leaving 23 bases between. The CDR3 sequence is 18 residues long. The chain's CDR3 is CASSTPPGLAGTTDTQYF. In nucleotides, the CDR3 is TGTGCCAGCAGCACCCCACCCGGGCTAGCAGGAACCACAGATACGCAGTATTTT.

This clone was picked up a small number of times. This rearrangement joins TRBV5-1 to TRBJ2-1; TRBD2 matches 8 bases. The CDR3 is made up of 16 amino acids. Germline V gene data show CDR1 as SGHRS and CDR2 as YFSETQ. J was trimmed by 8 bases and V by 0 bases; bases with no gene match: 10. Here the CDR3 reads CASSLDGGRTWDEQFF. In DNA form, the CDR3 reads TGCGCCAGCAGCTTGGATGGCGGGAGGACATGGGATGAGCAGTTCTTC.

This chain links TRBV5-1 with TRBJ2-1, with D maybe TRBD1 (7 bases). The V end lost 0 bases, the J end lost 8 bases, and 15 bases lay between the germline ends. Germline V gives CDR1 SGHRS, CDR2 YFSETQ. There are 15 residues in the CDR3. The CDR3 DNA follows: TGCGCCAGCAGCTTGGGGGACAGACTAGGGGATGAGCAGTTCTTC. As protein: CASSLGDRLGDEQFF.

This clone was seen more than once but under ten times. CDR3 in DNA: TGTGCCACCCTTACACCACAGGGGCGGAATCAGCCCCAGCATTTT. This encodes CATLTPQGRNQPQHF. The rearrangement joins TRBV28 to TRBJ1-5; 7 bases match TRBD1. Trimming took 10 bases from V and 4 from J; bases not matched to a gene: 13. Germline V gives CDR1 MDHEN, CDR2 SYDVKM. The CDR3 has 15 residues.

V is TRBV5-1 and J is TRBJ2-5; TRBD2 matches 8 bases. This CDR3 has 16 residues. V lost 0 bases and J lost 5; bases outside the gene matches: 9. In germline, CDR1 is SGHRS, CDR2 YFSETQ. CDR3 nucleotides: TGCGCCAGCAGCTTGGAACCCCGGGGGGGGAGTGAGACCCAGTACTTC. Amino acid sequence: CASSLEPRGGSETQYF.

The genes are TRBV5-1 and TRBJ1-1, with a weak D call TRBD1 (5 bases). The ends were cut back, 4 bases at V and 2 bases at J, with 12 bases in the middle. CDR1 SGHRS and CDR2 YFSETQ come from the germline V gene. This CDR3 spans 14 amino acids. The CDR3 DNA sequence: TGCGCCAGCAGCCCAGGGTGGGGTAACACTGAAGCTTTCTTT. This sequence encodes CASSPGWGNTEAFF.

The chain links TRBV5-4 to TRBJ2-7, with D possibly TRBD2 on 6 matching bases. Looked up from germline, CDR1 is SGHNT and CDR2 is YYREEE (reference sequence). The CDR3 runs 13 residues. V lost 4 bases and J lost 7, with 15 bases in between. CDR3 nucleotides: TGTGCCAGCAGCCTTATGGCGGAGGGGGAGCAGTACTTC. Translation gives CASSLMAEGEQYF. Full variable domain (remainder filled in from reference TRBV5-4 and TRBJ2-7): ETGVTQSPTHLIKTRGQQVTLRCSSQSGHNTVSWYQQALGQGPQFIFQYYREEENGRGNFPPRFSGLQFPNYSSELNVNALELDDSALYLCASSLMAEGEQYFGPGTRLTVT.

This clone was seen only a few times. This chain connects TRBV28 to TRBJ2-4; 7 bases are shared with TRBD2. V dropped 3 bases and J dropped 8; count of bases not matched to a gene: 7. Germline-derived CDR1 and CDR2 are MDHEN and SYDVKM. The CDR3 covers 14 residues. This chain's CDR3 is CASSFGGSRDIQYF. The CDR3 region has the DNA TGTGCCAGCAGTTTCGGGGGGAGTCGAGACATTCAGTACTTC.

The chain combines TRBV9 with TRBJ2-5; 9 nucleotides line up with TRBD2. There are 17 residues in the CDR3. Per the germline V gene, CDR1 is SGDLS and CDR2 is YYNGEE. Unmatched junction bases numbered 11, after V lost 0 bases and J lost 5 bases. CDR3 nucleotides: TGTGCCAGCAGCGTAGATAGTAGCGGGAGAACGCGGGAGACCCAGTACTTC. Translated: CASSVDSSGRTRETQYF. Together with reference TRBV9 and TRBJ2-5, the CDR3 gives the full variable domain: DSGVTQTPKHLITATGQRVTLRCSPRSGDLSVYWYQQSLDQGLQFLIQYYNGEERAKGNILERFSAQQFPDLHSELNLSSLELGDSALYFCASSVDSSGRTRETQYFGPGTRLLVL.

The sample holds a few counts of this clone. The genes are TRBV5-4 and TRBJ1-1; no definite D call. Germline V gene data show CDR1 as SGHNT and CDR2 as YYREEE (reference sequence). V lost 5 bases and J lost 2, with 13 bases in between. This CDR3 has 14 amino acids. CDR3 sequence: CASSRGPQNTEAFF. The CDR3 region has the DNA TGTGCCAGCAGTCGAGGGCCGCAAAACACTGAAGCTTTCTTT.

V and J are TRBV30 and TRBJ1-1; D gene ambiguous. Germline V gene lookup returns CDR1 GTSNPN and CDR2 SVGIG (reference sequence). The CDR3 consists of 12 residues. V lost 2 bases and J lost 4, with 8 bases in between. This chain's CDR3 is CAWSPSRTEAFF. The CDR3 region has the DNA TGTGCCTGGAGTCCCTCTCGCACTGAAGCTTTCTTT. The full variable domain, in which reference TRBV30 and TRBJ1-1 provide the parts outside the CDR3, is SQTIHQWPATLVQPVGSPLSLECTVEGTSNPNLYWYRQAAGRGLQLLFYSVGIGQISSEVPQNLSASRPQDRQFILSSKKLLLSDSGFYLCAWSPSRTEAFFGQGTRLTVV.

The chain uses TRBV7-6 and TRBJ2-3; weak D call: TRBD1 (6 bases). Germline V gene lookup returns CDR1 SGHVS and CDR2 FNYEAQ. The CDR3 runs to 14 residues. Trimming stripped 4 bases from V and 3 bases from J, with 11 bases between. The CDR3 coding sequence is TGTGCCAGCAGCTCACCACAGGGAACAGATACGCAGTATTTT. It specifies CASSSPQGTDTQYF. Filled out from reference TRBV7-6 and TRBJ2-3, the complete variable domain reads GAGVSQSPRYKVTKRGQDVALRCDPISGHVSLYWYRQALGQGPEFLTYFNYEAQQDKSGLPNDRFSAERPEGSISTLTIQRTEQRDSAMYRCASSSPQGTDTQYFGPGTRLTVL.

The chain has TRBV7-3 and TRBJ2-5, with 8 bases matching TRBD2. The CDR3 spans 15 residues. CDR1 and CDR2 (germline): SGHTA, FQGTGA. After removal of 5 bases from V and 4 bases from J, the junction contained 9 bases not matched to a gene. The CDR3 sequence: CASSASGTSRETQYF. The CDR3 region has the DNA TGTGCCAGCAGCGCCTCCGGGACTAGTAGAGAGACCCAGTACTTC.

Only a few counts were recorded for this clone. The V and J genes are TRBV29-1 and TRBJ2-3; 9 positions agree with TRBD2. J lost 5 bases, V lost 4 bases, and 16 bases had no gene match. The germline V gene encodes CDR1 SQVTM and CDR2 ANQGSEA. This CDR3 has 17 residues. The CDR3 DNA sequence: TGCAGCGTTGTCATCTCGGTTGCTAGCGGGATCGGAGATACGCAGTATTTT. Encoded protein: CSVVISVASGIGDTQYF.

This clone has more than one count but fewer than ten. The J gene is TRBJ2-1, the V gene TRBV30; 12 nucleotides match TRBD1. Germline CDR1 and CDR2: GTSNPN and SVGIG (reference sequence). CDR3 length: 16 amino acids. Trimming cost V 5 bases and J 6 bases; bases outside gene matches: 11. The CDR3 coding sequence is TGTGCCTGGGCCCGCCCCGGGACAGGGGGCTTCAATGAGCAGTTCTTC. Protein product: CAWARPGTGGFNEQFF.

The V and J genes are TRBV25-1 and TRBJ1-2; D possibly corresponds to TRBD1 (6 bases). The V end was cut by 5 bases, the J end by 5 bases, with 12 bases between. The CDR3 spans 13 residues. Germline lookup yields CDR1 MGHDK and CDR2 SYGVNS. CDR3 coding DNA: TGTGCCAGCAGTACCTGGACAGAGTATGGCTACACCTTC. It translates to CASSTWTEYGYTF.

V is TRBV5-4 and J is TRBJ2-5, with TRBD2 identical over 10 bases. Germline V gives CDR1 SGHNT, CDR2 YYREEE (reference sequence). With 4 bases clipped from V and 6 bases from J, the junction kept 15 bases outside the gene matches. The CDR3 runs 17 residues. CDR3 residues: CASSLPSGGDPRKTQYF. The CDR3 DNA follows: TGTGCCAGCAGCCTCCCTAGCGGGGGAGACCCGAGAAAGACCCAGTACTTC.

This clone was found a few times. The chain combines TRBV6-5 with TRBJ1-2, with no clear D. Trimming stripped 3 bases from V and 3 bases from J, with 11 bases between. The CDR3 length is 14 residues. The germline CDR1 and CDR2 sequences are MNHEY and SVGAGI. CDR3 nucleotides: TGTGCCAGCAGTTATGGAGTTGCATACTATGGCTACACCTTC. It is translated as CASSYGVAYYGYTF.